The 9 T cell receptor beta chains below come from one sample, sequenced in a study of Ad26.COV2.S vaccination and SARS-CoV-2 variants. The protocol was immunoSEQ multiplex PCR, while the TCRdb copy is restricted to in-frame clones and leaves out a portion. The table shows more than 400,000 clones, with 90% occurring only once. Described treatment: approximately 18 received Ad26.COV2.S at low or high dose, single or two shots; a few received placebo; per-sample allocation not given. The samples were gathered on day 63 after the first injection of vaccine or placebo. Here the sequenced sample was peripheral blood, taken in a trial of Ad26.COV2.S vaccine versus placebo. These receptors all come from a person aged 18-65 years who received the Ad26.COV2.S COVID-19 vaccine or a placebo.

The genes are TRBV27 and TRBJ1-2; unclear D gene. Trimming removed 0 bases from V and 4 bases from J, with 6 bases in between. CDR3 length: 13 residues. CDR1 and CDR2 (germline): MNHEY, SMNVEV (reference sequence). The CDR3 nucleotides are TGTGCCAGCAGTTTATCGGGTGGCTATGGCTACACCTTC. Its protein product is CASSLSGGYGYTF.

The J gene is TRBJ2-5, the V gene TRBV2; no definite D call. In germline, CDR1 is SNHLY, CDR2 FYNNEI. The CDR3 loop spans 13 amino acids. The V gene lost 2 bases and the J gene lost 0 bases, with 4 bases spanning the gap. In DNA form, the CDR3 reads TGTGCCAGCAGTGAAAGGTACCAAGAGACCCAGTACTTC. It yields the protein CASSERYQETQYF.

V usage is TRBV29-1 and J usage is TRBJ2-7; 8 nucleotides match TRBD2. Losses at the gene ends were 1 base for V and 4 bases for J; bases not matched to a gene: 15. The CDR3 extends over 17 amino acids. Germline V gene sequence: CDR1 SQVTM, CDR2 ANQGSEA. This CDR3 reads CSVEGVGLGSGKYEQYF. CDR3 in DNA: TGCAGCGTTGAAGGCGTGGGGCTCGGTAGCGGGAAATACGAGCAGTACTTC.

This chain uses TRBV2 with TRBJ2-3; no reliable D call. In germline, CDR1 is SNHLY, CDR2 FYNNEI. V dropped 0 bases and J dropped 6 bases, with 4 bases sitting between them. The CDR3 covers 12 residues. The CDR3 protein is CASSEAVDTQYF. For the CDR3, the DNA is TGTGCCAGCAGTGAAGCGGTCGATACGCAGTATTTT.

V gene TRBV5-4 combines with J gene TRBJ2-6, with 9 nucleotides matching TRBD2. J gave up 0 bases and V 1 base, and 2 bases lay outside the gene matches. Germline V gene lookup returns CDR1 SGHNT and CDR2 YYREEE (reference sequence). CDR3 length: 17 residues. The CDR3 coding sequence is TGTGCCAGCAGCTTGCCTAGCGGGGTCTCTGGGGCCAACGTCCTGACTTTC. Translation gives CASSLPSGVSGANVLTF.

This sequence joins TRBV7-6 and TRBJ2-7, with 9 bases identical to TRBD2. The CDR3 covers 17 residues. Looked up from germline, CDR1 is SGHVS and CDR2 is FNYEAQ. V lost 1 base and J lost 4; bases outside the gene matches: 11. This CDR3 reads CASSLGGVSGSWYEQYF. CDR3 nucleotides: TGTGCCAGCAGCTTAGGAGGGGTTAGCGGGAGTTGGTACGAGCAGTACTTC.

This chain joins TRBV19 and TRBJ2-1, with TRBD1 as a possible D gene (6 bases). The CDR3 runs to 17 residues. The germline V gene encodes CDR1 LNHDA and CDR2 SQIVND (reference sequence). With 6 bases removed from V and 4 bases from J, the gap between germline ends came to 22 bases. The CDR3 sequence is CASRGTKLASAYNEQFF. The CDR3 DNA follows: TGTGCCAGTAGGGGGACAAAACTTGCCTCCGCTTACAATGAGCAGTTCTTC.

V and J are TRBV6-6 and TRBJ1-5, with D possibly being TRBD1 (5 bases). Germline V gene sequence: CDR1 MNHNY, CDR2 SVGAGI (reference sequence). V gave up 2 bases and J gave up 10 bases, with 15 bases separating them. CDR3 size: 14 residues. This CDR3 is CASSYIGGPDPQHF. CDR3 DNA sequence: TGTGCCAGCAGTTACATCGGGGGACCGGATCCCCAGCATTTT.

Only one count was recorded for this clone. V usage is TRBV6-5 and J usage is TRBJ2-2; D call uncertain. Germline CDR1 MNHEY, CDR2 SVGAGI. The CDR3 runs 13 residues. Deletions cut 8 bases from V and 7 bases from J, with 14 bases between. The CDR3 is CASHRAGRGELFF. DNA for the CDR3: TGTGCCAGCCATAGGGCCGGGCGCGGGGAGCTGTTTTTT.